The next 5 T cell receptor beta chains were all read from a single sample in a study of T cell responses to AZD1222 COVID-19 vaccine. The data were produced by immunoSEQ multiplex PCR, yet TCRdb's version contains in-frame clones alone and is incomplete. The sample includes around 100,000 clones, about 89% seen only once; the top ten take about 3.1%. Material: peripheral blood, obtained 28 days after the second dose of the MenACWY control vaccine. These receptors came from an adult who received the MenACWY meningococcal vaccine as a control.

The chain employs TRBV28 and TRBJ2-7, with 8 bases aligning to TRBD1. The CDR3 consists of 14 residues. V shed 4 bases, J shed 4 bases, and the junction held 6 bases outside the gene matches. CDR1 is MDHEN and CDR2 is SYDVKM in the germline V gene. The CDR3 DNA reads as TGTGCCAGCAGTTACAGGGGGTATCCGTACGAGCAGTACTTC. It codes for CASSYRGYPYEQYF.

The chain joins TRBV7-2 to TRBJ1-2; D gene uncertain. Looked up from germline, CDR1 is SGHTA and CDR2 is FQGNSA. The length of the CDR3 is 13 residues. Trimming left V 7 bases short and J 9 bases short, with 18 bases between. The CDR3 protein is CASTPSGLSSYTF. The CDR3 nucleotides read TGTGCCAGCACCCCTAGTGGGCTGTCGAGCTACACCTTC.

V usage is TRBV24-1 and J usage is TRBJ2-3; D gene ambiguous. The germline V gene encodes CDR1 KGHDR and CDR2 SFDVKD. The ends were cut back, 2 bases at V and 1 base at J, with 3 bases in the middle. CDR3 length: 13 amino acids. CDR3 DNA sequence: TGTGCCACCAGTGATTCTGGCACAGATACGCAGTATTTT. It yields the protein CATSDSGTDTQYF.

J is TRBJ1-1 and V is TRBV6-5; D gene ambiguous. The CDR3 runs to 14 residues. V dropped 0 bases and J dropped 6 bases, with 11 bases sitting between them. Germline CDR1 is MNHEY and CDR2 is SVGAGI. The CDR3 here is CASSYSRRVPEAFF. CDR3 nucleotides: TGTGCCAGCAGTTACTCCCGGAGGGTCCCTGAAGCTTTCTTT.

V usage is TRBV5-1 and J usage is TRBJ2-7; 9 bases map to TRBD1. The CDR3 runs to 14 residues. V was pared by 4 bases and J by 5 bases, with 7 bases of the junction left unmatched. Germline V lookup: CDR1 SGHRS, CDR2 YFSETQ. CDR3 sequence: CASSHGQGPDEQYF. The CDR3 nucleotides read TGCGCCAGCAGCCATGGACAGGGGCCCGACGAGCAGTACTTC.